The present TCR beta chain was sequenced within a study of T cell responses to AZD1222 COVID-19 vaccine. Study results and caveats: Only a handful of AZD1222 recipients, more than five in all, had baseline seropositivity.

This CDR3 spans 15 amino acids. V was clipped by 3 bases and J by 0 bases, with 12 bases between them. Germline-derived CDR1 and CDR2 are LGHNA and YSLEER. Sequencing used immunoSEQ multiplex PCR; TCRdb keeps in-frame clones, though not all of them. The sample yields 120,000 to 150,000 clones, roughly 89% seen once. About this clone itself: What it binds is not known.

The chain combines TRBV4-3 with TRBJ2-7; D is unresolved. The clonotype was recovered from an adult in good health. Material: peripheral blood, obtained on day 0 of AZD1222 vaccination. In nucleotides, the CDR3 is TGCGCCAGCAGCCAGATGGACGGAGACTCCTACGAGCAGTACTTC. Residues: CASSQMDGDSYEQYF.